The 13 T cell receptor beta chains listed next were all sequenced from one sample in a study of cytomegalovirus exposure and HLA in healthy donors. The study ran its PCR with 60 Vbeta and 13 Jbeta primers. Some clones are missing from TCRdb's copy, which holds only in-frame ones; the method was immunoSEQ multiplex PCR. The sample yields 100,000 to 150,000 clones, more than 65% seen once. Sequenced input: PBMCs. These receptors came from a man younger than 35 in good health and CMV-seropositive.

The chain combines TRBV5-6 with TRBJ1-1; possibly TRBD1 for D (5 bases). V was clipped by 2 bases and J by 3 bases, with 14 bases between them. Per the germline V gene, CDR1 is SGHDT and CDR2 is YYEEEE. The length of the CDR3 is 15 residues. CDR3: CASSLIQGPDTEAFF. The CDR3, as DNA: TGTGCCAGCAGCTTAATTCAGGGTCCCGACACTGAAGCTTTCTTT.

This clone has a single count. The rearrangement uses TRBV13 and TRBJ2-7; TRBD1 is a possible D gene (5 bases). In germline, CDR1 is PRHDT, CDR2 FYEKMQ (reference sequence). V lost 0 bases, J lost 0 bases, and 15 bases lay in between. This CDR3 is 17 amino acids long. The CDR3 DNA reads as TGTGCCAGCAGCTTAGGCGGCAGGGTAACGAGCTCCTACGAGCAGTACTTC. This translates into CASSLGGRVTSSYEQYF.

The chain links TRBV28 to TRBJ2-5, with D possibly TRBD2 on 6 matching bases. The CDR3 is made up of 16 amino acids. Trimming took off 8 bases at V and 0 bases at J, with 19 bases between the two ends. Germline V lookup: CDR1 MDHEN, CDR2 SYDVKM. The CDR3 DNA sequence: TGTGCCAGCGTTCCCCTGGGGGGTCCGTACCAAGAGACCCAGTACTTC. This codes for CASVPLGGPYQETQYF.

This chain links TRBV28 with TRBJ1-3, with 7 bases aligning to TRBD1. The germline V gene encodes CDR1 MDHEN and CDR2 SYDVKM. This CDR3 has 16 residues. The trim removed 8 bases at V and 2 bases at J, leaving 12 bases unmatched. CDR3 DNA sequence: TGTGCCAGCTTCTCGGGACAGTTCACCCCTGGAAACACCATATATTTT. It codes for CASFSGQFTPGNTIYF. The full variable domain, in which reference TRBV28 and TRBJ1-3 provide the parts outside the CDR3, is DVKVTQSSRYLVKRTGEKVFLECVQDMDHENMFWYRQDPGLGLRLIYFSYDVKMKEKGDIPEGYSVSREKKERFSLILESASTNQTSMYLCASFSGQFTPGNTIYFGEGSWLTVV.

The sample holds a few counts of this clone. The V call is TRBV19, the J call TRBJ2-3; maybe TRBD1 (6 bases). CDR3 length: 16 residues. V was trimmed by 4 bases and J by 0 bases, leaving 14 bases between them. Germline-derived CDR1 and CDR2 are LNHDA and SQIVND (reference sequence). DNA of the CDR3: TGTGCCAGTAGTAAGACAGGAGACTCTAGCACAGATACGCAGTATTTT. Translation gives CASSKTGDSSTDTQYF.

A few counts support this clone. V is TRBV27 and J is TRBJ2-7, with 14 bases matching TRBD2. This CDR3 region has 19 residues. Per the germline V gene, CDR1 is MNHEY and CDR2 is SMNVEV (reference sequence). With V trimmed by 0 bases and J by 3 bases, 10 bases remained unmatched. CDR3 nucleotide sequence: TGTGCCAGCAGTTTATCCCTGGGTGGACTAGCGGGAGGTTTCTACGAGCAGTACTTC. Protein product: CASSLSLGGLAGGFYEQYF.

The rearrangement joins TRBV4-1 to TRBJ2-2; 8 bases agree with TRBD2. Germline CDR1 MGHRA, CDR2 YSYEKL. This CDR3 has 14 amino acids. Trimming removed 3 bases from V and 8 bases from J; junction bases left unmatched: 5. The CDR3 region is CASSHTSGGGELFF. The DNA of the CDR3 is TGCGCCAGCAGCCACACTAGCGGAGGGGGGGAGCTGTTTTTT.

The rearrangement joins TRBV6-1 to TRBJ2-1; the D gene is possibly TRBD1 (6 bases). The V and J ends lost 8 bases and 0 bases respectively, with 11 bases between them. Germline lookup yields CDR1 MNHNS and CDR2 SASEGT. CDR3 length: 14 residues. CDR3 loop: CASLRGSSYNEQFF. CDR3 nucleotides: TGTGCCAGCCTCAGGGGTAGCTCCTACAATGAGCAGTTCTTC.

This clone appeared a few times. The chain combines TRBV7-8 with TRBJ2-1; TRBD2 matches at 12 bases. The length of the CDR3 is 16 residues. The germline V gene encodes CDR1 SGHVS and CDR2 FQNEAQ. V trimming: 5 bases; J trimming: 9 bases; junction bases outside the gene matches: 11. The CDR3 is CASSRPLAGGPGEQFF. The CDR3, as DNA: TGTGCCAGCAGCCGGCCGCTAGCGGGAGGGCCCGGTGAGCAGTTCTTC.

This clone was observed once. This chain joins TRBV6-6 and TRBJ2-3; the match to TRBD2 covers 7 bases. The V gene's germline CDR1 is MNHNY and CDR2 SVGAGI (reference sequence). V dropped 0 bases and J dropped 0; count of bases not matched to a gene: 3. The CDR3 runs 16 residues. CDR3: CASSYSKRDSTDTQYF. CDR3 nucleotides: TGTGCCAGCAGTTACTCGAAGCGGGATAGCACAGATACGCAGTATTTT.

The chain combines TRBV7-8 with TRBJ1-3; TRBD1 aligns across 8 bases. CDR3 length: 16 residues. Per germline, CDR1 SGHVS and CDR2 FQNEAQ. Unmatched junction bases numbered 10, after V lost 2 bases and J lost 7 bases. The CDR3 DNA follows: TGTGCCAGCAGCTTAAAGGACAGGGCTGAGAGTAACACCATATATTTT. This gives the protein CASSLKDRAESNTIYF.

This sequence joins TRBV5-4 and TRBJ1-6; 8 positions match TRBD1. The CDR3 consists of 14 residues. Unmatched junction bases numbered 6, after V lost 4 bases and J lost 9 bases. Germline CDR1 reads SGHNT; CDR2 reads YYREEE (reference sequence). In nucleotides, the CDR3 is TGTGCCAGCAGCCTGGACAGGGACGGTTCACCCCTCCACTTT. Translating gives CASSLDRDGSPLHF.

This clone was counted only a few times. The V and J genes are TRBV5-8 and TRBJ2-7; possible D gene TRBD2, 6 bases. CDR3 length: 17 amino acids. Germline-derived CDR1 and CDR2 are SGHTS and YDEGEE. V dropped 0 bases and J dropped 1 base, with 17 bases sitting between them. The CDR3 region is CASSLDRGGPPSYEQYF. Written as DNA, the CDR3 is TGTGCCAGCAGCTTGGATCGGGGAGGCCCTCCTTCCTACGAGCAGTACTTC. Complete variable domain (other parts from reference TRBV5-8 and TRBJ2-7): EAGVTQSPTHLIKTRGQQATLRCSPISGHTSVYWYQQALGLGLQFLLWYDEGEERNRGNFPPRFSGRQFPNYSSELNVNALELEDSALYLCASSLDRGGPPSYEQYFGPGTRLTVT.